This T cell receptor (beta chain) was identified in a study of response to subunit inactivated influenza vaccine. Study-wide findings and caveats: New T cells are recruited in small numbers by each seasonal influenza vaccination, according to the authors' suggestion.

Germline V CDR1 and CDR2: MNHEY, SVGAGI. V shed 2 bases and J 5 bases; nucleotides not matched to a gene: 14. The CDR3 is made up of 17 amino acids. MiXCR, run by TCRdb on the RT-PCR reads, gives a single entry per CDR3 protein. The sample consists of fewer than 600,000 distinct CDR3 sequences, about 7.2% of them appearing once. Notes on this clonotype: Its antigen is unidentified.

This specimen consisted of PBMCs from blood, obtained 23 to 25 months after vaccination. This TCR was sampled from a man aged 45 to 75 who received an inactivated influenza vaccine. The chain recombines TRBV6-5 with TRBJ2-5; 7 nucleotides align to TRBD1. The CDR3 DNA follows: TGTGCCAGCAGTTACGGGACAGCTAACCCCGTCCGGGAGACCCAGTACTTC. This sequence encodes CASSYGTANPVRETQYF.